This TCR beta chain was captured in a study of blood T cell repertoires in COVID-19 (dated by TCRdb to the early 2020s). About the study as a whole: Collaborator samples came from the United States, Italy and Spain and covered acute and convalescent phases of COVID-19. The sample metadata nearly always contained a de-identified subject ID, COVID-19 status, age in years and sex. Samples came from the ongoing ImmuneRACE study (first 160 participants) plus 1,254 subjects from 6 global collaborators. The material from the prospective study consisted of cDNA or gDNA derived from T cells, B-cell-depleted T cells, or PBMCs. Subjects who had been exposed to COVID-19, were actively infected with it, or had recovered from it provided the deeply sampled blood TCRbeta repertoires that made up the dataset. The repertoires were released in a freely available public database meant as a resource for research on the immune response to SARS-CoV-2. Where available, HLA class I and class II types were taken from metadata supplied by the sample provider and were not determined by assay-based typing. The paper's findings and limits, for the study overall: The quantity of clinical and demographic metadata differed by source and by participant and was supplied without curation.

Whole blood was collected in K2EDTA tubes by collaborating institutions according to the institutions' own protocols. For TCRbeta analysis, collaborator samples were shipped as frozen whole blood, as isolated PBMCs, or as DNA extracted from either sample type. As concerns this clone: Its antigen remains undetermined. No per-base quality is available; no much larger clone lies one base away.

TCRbeta CDR3 regions were amplified from genomic DNA by means of the immunoSEQ Assay, a bias-controlled multiplex PCR. On the study's bioinformatics: The number of nucleated cells in each sample was estimated from the amplification of reference gene primers within the assay. To quantify the absolute abundance of each unique TCRbeta CDR3 rearrangement, sequence reads were collapsed and filtered. For each sample, productive Simpson clonality was calculated as the square root of Simpson's diversity index across productive rearrangements. Here the immuneACCESS table is served through TCRdb, limited to in-frame sequences with V and J called. Missing clones are a known gap in these copies; in checked studies unresolved V genes cover under half, and the rest lacks a known reason. That table gives V, J and clone size, and the DNA gave D and trimming. The sample includes some 65,000 clones, with 80% to 90% observed a single time. The ten largest clones represent under 20% of the sample.

V is clipped by 1 base and J by 0 bases, and the sequence between their germline boundaries is 5 bases long. Per the germline V gene, SGHTS is the CDR1 and YDEGEE is the CDR2. Including the terminal cysteine and phenylalanine, the CDR3 comprises 15 residues. The read is trimmed to its CDR3 DNA, 45 bases read in frame from base 1. This sequence was found in a woman older than 75 with active COVID-19. The V and J segments used are TRBV5-8 and TRBJ1-6; the D gene cannot be resolved reliably. The source material was peripheral blood. The CDR3 region has the sequence CASSLKSSYNSPLHF. The nucleotides read TGTGCCAGCAGCTTGAAGAGCTCCTATAATTCACCCCTCCACTTT.